This T cell receptor beta chain was profiled in a study of T cell responses to AZD1222 COVID-19 vaccine. Study results and limitations: No day 14 peak samples; only post-peak repertoires were characterized. Possibly, clonal diversity was underestimated; donors were largely white British and included more females.

V lost 4 bases and J 4 bases, leaving 22 bases between the germline ends. Germline values: CDR1 SNHLY, CDR2 FYNNEI. This CDR3 comprises 17 residues. Libraries were prepared by immunoSEQ multiplex PCR; TCRdb keeps only in-frame clonotypes and omits some of them. The sample contains approximately 110,000 clones, under 85% of which appear only once. In the case of this clone: Its antigen is as yet unknown.

Source: peripheral blood, taken on day 0 of AZD1222 vaccination. This TCR was sampled from an adult in good health. The rearrangement uses TRBV2 and TRBJ1-2, with D possibly matching TRBD1 (6 bases). CDR3 sequence: CASSAPGQQILTYGYTF. CDR3 sequence (DNA): TGTGCCAGCAGTGCTCCGGGACAACAGATACTAACCTATGGCTACACCTTC.